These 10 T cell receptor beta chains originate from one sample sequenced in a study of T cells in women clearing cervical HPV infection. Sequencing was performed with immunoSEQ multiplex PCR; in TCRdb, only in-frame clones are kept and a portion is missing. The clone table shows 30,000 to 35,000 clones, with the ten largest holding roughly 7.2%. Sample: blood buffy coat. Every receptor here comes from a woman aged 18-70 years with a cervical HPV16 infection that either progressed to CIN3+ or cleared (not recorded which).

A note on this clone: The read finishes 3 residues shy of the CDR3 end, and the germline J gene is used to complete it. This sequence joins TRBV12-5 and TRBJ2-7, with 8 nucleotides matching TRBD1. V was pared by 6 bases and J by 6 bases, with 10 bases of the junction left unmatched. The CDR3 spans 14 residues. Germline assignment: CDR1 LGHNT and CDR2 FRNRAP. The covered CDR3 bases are TGTGCTAGTGGCGCGGACGGGACAGGCGTCGAG. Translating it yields CASGADGTGVE. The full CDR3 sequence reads CASGADGTGVEQYF.

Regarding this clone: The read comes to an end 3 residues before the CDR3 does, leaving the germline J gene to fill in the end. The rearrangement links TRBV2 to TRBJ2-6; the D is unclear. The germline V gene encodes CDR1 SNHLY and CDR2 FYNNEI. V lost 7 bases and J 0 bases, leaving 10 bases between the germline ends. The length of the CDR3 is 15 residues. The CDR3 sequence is CASKVTTSGANVLTF. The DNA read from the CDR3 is TGTGCCAGCAAGGTGACAACCTCTGGGGCCAACGTC.

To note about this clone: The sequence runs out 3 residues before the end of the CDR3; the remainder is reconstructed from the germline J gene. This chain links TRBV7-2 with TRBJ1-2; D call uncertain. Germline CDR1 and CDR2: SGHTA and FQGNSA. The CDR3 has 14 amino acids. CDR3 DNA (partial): TGTGCCAGCAGCCCTCGGTTAGCGACGGGGGGC. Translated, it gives CASSPRLATGG. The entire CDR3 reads CASSPRLATGGYTF.

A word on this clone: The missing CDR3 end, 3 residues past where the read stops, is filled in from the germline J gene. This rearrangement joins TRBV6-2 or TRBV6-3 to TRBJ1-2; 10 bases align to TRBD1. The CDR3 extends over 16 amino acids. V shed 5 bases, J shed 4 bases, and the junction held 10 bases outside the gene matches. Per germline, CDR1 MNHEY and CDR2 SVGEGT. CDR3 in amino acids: CASSRDRGFLAYGYTF. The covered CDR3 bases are TGTGCCAGCAGTCGGGACAGGGGCTTTTTAGCCTATGGC.

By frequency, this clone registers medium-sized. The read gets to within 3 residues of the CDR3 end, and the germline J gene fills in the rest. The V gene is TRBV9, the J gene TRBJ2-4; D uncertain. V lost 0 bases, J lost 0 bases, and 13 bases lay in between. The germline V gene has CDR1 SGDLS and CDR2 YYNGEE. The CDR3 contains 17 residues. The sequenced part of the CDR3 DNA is TGTGCCAGCAGCGTAGCCGAAGGCAGTGGAGCCAAAAACATT. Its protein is CASSVAEGSGAKNI. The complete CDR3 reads CASSVAEGSGAKNIQYF.

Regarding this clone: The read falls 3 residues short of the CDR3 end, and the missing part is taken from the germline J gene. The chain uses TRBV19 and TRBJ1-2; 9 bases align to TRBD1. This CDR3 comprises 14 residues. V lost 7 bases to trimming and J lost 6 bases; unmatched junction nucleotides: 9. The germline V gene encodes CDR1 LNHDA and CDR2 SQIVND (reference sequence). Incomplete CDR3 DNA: TGTGCCAGTACTCCGGGACAGGGTGAAAATGGC. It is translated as CASTPGQGENG. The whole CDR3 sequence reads CASTPGQGENGYTF.

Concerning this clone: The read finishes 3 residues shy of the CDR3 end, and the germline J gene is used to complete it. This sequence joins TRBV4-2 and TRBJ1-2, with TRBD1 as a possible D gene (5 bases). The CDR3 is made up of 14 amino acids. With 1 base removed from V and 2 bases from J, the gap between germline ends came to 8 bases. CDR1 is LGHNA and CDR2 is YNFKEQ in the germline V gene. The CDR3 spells CASSQVQGNYGYTF. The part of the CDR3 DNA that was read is TGTGCCAGCAGCCAAGTTCAGGGAAACTATGGC.

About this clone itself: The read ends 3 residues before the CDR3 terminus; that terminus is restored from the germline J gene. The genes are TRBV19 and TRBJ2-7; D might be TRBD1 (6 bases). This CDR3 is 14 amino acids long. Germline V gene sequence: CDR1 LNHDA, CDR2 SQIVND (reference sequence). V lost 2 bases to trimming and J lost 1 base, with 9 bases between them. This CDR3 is CASSIRGKSYEQYF. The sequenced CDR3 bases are TGTGCCAGTAGTATAAGGGGGAAGTCCTACGAG. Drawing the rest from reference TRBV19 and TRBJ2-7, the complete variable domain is DGGITQSPKYLFRKEGQNVTLSCEQNLNHDAMYWYRQDPGQGLRLIYYSQIVNDFQKGDIAEGYSVSREKKESFPLTVTSAQKNPTAFYLCASSIRGKSYEQYFGPGTRLTVT.

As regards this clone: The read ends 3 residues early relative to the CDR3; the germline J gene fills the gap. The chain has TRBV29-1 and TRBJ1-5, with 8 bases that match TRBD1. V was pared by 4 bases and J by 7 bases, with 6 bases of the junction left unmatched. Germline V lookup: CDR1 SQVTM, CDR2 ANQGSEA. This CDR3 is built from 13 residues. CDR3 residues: CSVAGGVGQPQHF. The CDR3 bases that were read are TGCAGCGTTGCAGGGGGCGTAGGGCAGCCC.

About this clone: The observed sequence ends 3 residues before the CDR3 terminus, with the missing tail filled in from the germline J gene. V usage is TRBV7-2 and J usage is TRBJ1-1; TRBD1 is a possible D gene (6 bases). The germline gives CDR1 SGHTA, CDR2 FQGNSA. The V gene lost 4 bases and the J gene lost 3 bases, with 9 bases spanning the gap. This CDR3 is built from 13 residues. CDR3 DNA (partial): TGTGCCAGCAGCTATACAGGGTACACTGAA. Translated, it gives CASSYTGYTE. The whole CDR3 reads CASSYTGYTEAFF. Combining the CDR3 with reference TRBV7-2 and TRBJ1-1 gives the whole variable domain GAGVSQSPSNKVTEKGKDVELRCDPISGHTALYWYRQSLGQGLEFLIYFQGNSAPDKSGLPSDRFSAERTGGSVSTLTIQRTQQEDSAVYLCASSYTGYTEAFFGQGTRLTVV.